The source of this TCR beta chain is a study of T cell changes during pregnancy in multiple sclerosis. Assay: immunoSEQ multiplex PCR; the TCRdb copy retains only in-frame clones and omits some. Among about 75,000 clones, around 89% were seen once, and the ten largest hold over 0.8%. The CDR3 has 13 amino acids. V gave up 4 bases and J gave up 6 bases, with 12 bases separating them. In germline, CDR1 is SGHDN, CDR2 FVKESK. The specimen comprised peripheral blood, sampled in the first trimester of pregnancy. V and J are TRBV14 and TRBJ1-2; the D gene is possibly TRBD1 (6 bases). The sequence was obtained from a female donor in good health, enrolled as a control in a pregnancy study. Here the CDR3 DNA reads TGTGCCAGCAGCCCACGGGGGGCAGATGGCTACACCTTC. Protein product: CASSPRGADGYTF.